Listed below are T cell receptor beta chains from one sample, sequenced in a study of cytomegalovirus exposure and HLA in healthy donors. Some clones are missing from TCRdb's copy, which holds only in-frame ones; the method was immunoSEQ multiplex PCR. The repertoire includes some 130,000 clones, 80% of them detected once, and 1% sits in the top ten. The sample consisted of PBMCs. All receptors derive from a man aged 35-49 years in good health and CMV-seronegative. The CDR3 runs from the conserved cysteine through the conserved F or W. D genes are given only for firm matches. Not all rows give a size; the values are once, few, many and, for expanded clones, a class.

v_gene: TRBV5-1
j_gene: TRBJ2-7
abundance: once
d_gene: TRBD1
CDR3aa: CASSPLSGQGYEQYF
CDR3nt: TGCGCCAGCAGCCCGTTGTCGGGACAGGGGTACGAGCAGTACTTC

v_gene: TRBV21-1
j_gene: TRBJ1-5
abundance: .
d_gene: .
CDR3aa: CASSPRQGENQPQHF
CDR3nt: TGTGCCAGCAGCCCTCGACAGGGGGAGAATCAGCCCCAGCATTTT

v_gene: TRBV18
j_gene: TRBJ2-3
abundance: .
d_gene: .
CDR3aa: CASSPRGTKSTDTQYF
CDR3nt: TGTGCCAGCTCACCGAGGGGGACAAAAAGCACAGATACGCAGTATTTT

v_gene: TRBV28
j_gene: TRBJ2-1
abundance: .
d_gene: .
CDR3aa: CASSPLGGGYEQFF
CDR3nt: TGTGCCAGCAGTCCTTTGGGTGGGGGGTACGAGCAGTTCTTC

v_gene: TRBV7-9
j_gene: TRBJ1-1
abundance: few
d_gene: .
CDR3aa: CASSLTVNTEAFF
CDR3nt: TGTGCCAGCAGCCTTACAGTAAACACTGAAGCTTTCTTT

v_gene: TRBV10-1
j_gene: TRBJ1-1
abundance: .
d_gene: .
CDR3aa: CASSPTGFPEAFF
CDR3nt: TGCGCCAGCAGTCCCACAGGGTTCCCTGAAGCTTTCTTT

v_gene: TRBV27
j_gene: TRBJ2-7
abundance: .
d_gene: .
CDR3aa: CASSLSYGRAHEQYF
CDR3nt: TGTGCCAGCAGTTTATCATACGGCAGGGCTCACGAGCAGTACTTC

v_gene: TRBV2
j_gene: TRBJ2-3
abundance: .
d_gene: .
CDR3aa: CASSGQTSTDTQYF
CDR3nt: TGTGCCAGCAGTGGACAGACGAGCACAGATACGCAGTATTTT

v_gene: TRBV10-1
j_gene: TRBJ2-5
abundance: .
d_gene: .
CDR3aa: CASSETGPKETQYF
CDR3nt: TGCGCCAGCAGTGAAACAGGGCCTAAAGAGACCCAGTACTTC

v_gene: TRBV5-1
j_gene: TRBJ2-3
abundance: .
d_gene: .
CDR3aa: CASSLGKATDTQYF
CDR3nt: TGCGCCAGCAGCTTGGGAAAAGCAACAGATACGCAGTATTTT

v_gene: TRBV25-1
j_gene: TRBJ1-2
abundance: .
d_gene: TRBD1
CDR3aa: CASATGDRYGYTF
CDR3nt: TGTGCCAGCGCCACAGGGGACCGGTATGGCTACACCTTC

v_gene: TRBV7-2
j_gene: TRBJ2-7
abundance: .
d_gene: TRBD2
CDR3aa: CASSLGVLAVSYEQYF
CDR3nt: TGTGCCAGCAGCCTCGGGGTACTAGCGGTTTCCTACGAGCAGTACTTC

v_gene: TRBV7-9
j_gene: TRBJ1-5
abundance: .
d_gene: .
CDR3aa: CASSLSGAGPQHF
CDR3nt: TGTGCCAGCAGCTTATCCGGTGCTGGGCCCCAGCATTTT

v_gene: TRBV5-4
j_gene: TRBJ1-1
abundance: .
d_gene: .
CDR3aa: CASSLGGRVGAFF
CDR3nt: TGTGCCAGCAGCTTGGGGGGGCGCGTGGGAGCTTTCTTT

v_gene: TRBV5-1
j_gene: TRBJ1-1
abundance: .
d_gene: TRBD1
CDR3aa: CASSFEGASAEAFF
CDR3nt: TGCGCCAGCAGCTTCGAGGGGGCGAGCGCTGAAGCTTTCTTT

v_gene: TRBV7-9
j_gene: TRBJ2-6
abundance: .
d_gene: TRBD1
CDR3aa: CASSSPDRAGANVLTF
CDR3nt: TGTGCCAGCAGCTCCCCTGACAGGGCTGGGGCCAACGTCCTGACTTTC

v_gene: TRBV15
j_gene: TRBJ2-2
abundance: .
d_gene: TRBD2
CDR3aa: CATSIAGGNTGELFF
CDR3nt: TGTGCCACCAGCATAGCGGGAGGGAACACCGGGGAGCTGTTTTTT

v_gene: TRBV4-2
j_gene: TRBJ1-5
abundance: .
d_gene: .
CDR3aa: CASSPEGGNQPQHF
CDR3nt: TGTGCCAGCAGCCCCGAGGGTGGCAATCAGCCCCAGCATTTT

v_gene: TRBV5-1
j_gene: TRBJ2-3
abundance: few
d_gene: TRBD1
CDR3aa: CASSLEGADTQYF
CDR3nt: TGCGCCAGCAGCTTGGAGGGGGCGGATACGCAGTATTTT

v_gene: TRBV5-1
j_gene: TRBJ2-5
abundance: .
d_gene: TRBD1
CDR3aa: CASSSTRGSEQETQYF
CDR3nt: TGCGCCAGCAGCAGCACCAGGGGGTCCGAGCAAGAGACCCAGTACTTC

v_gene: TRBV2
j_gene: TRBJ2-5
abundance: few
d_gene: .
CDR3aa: CASRRDVEETQYF
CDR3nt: TGTGCCAGCAGGCGGGACGTCGAAGAGACCCAGTACTTC

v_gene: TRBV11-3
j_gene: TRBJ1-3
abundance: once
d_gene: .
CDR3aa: CASSSDKNSGNTIYF
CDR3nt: TGTGCCAGCAGCTCGGACAAGAACTCTGGAAACACCATATATTTT

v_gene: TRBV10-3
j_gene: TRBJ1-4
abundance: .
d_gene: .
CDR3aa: CAISESATGNEKLFF
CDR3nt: TGTGCCATCAGTGAGTCGGCGACTGGTAATGAAAAACTGTTTTTT

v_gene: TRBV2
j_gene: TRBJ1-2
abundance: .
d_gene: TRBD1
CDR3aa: CASREQGAGRYTF
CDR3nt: TGTGCCAGCAGAGAACAGGGGGCCGGTCGCTACACCTTC

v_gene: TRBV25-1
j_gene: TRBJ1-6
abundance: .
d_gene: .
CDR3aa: CASRPPGDNSPLHF
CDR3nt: TGTGCCAGCAGGCCCCCAGGGGATAATTCACCCCTCCACTTT

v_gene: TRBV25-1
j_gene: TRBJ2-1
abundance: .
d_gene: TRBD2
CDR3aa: CASRDSGRAYNEQFF
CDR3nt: TGTGCCAGCAGAGACAGCGGGAGGGCTTACAATGAGCAGTTCTTC

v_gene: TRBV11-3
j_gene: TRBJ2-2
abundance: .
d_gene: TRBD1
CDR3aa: CASSRTGTNTGELFF
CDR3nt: TGTGCCAGCAGCAGGACAGGGACCAACACCGGGGAGCTGTTTTTT

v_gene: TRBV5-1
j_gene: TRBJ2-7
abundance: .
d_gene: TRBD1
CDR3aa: CASRTGQGYEQYF
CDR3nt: TGCGCCAGCAGGACGGGACAGGGCTACGAGCAGTACTTC

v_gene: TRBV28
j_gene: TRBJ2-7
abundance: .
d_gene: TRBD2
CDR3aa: CASSLMTGGLAGLYEQYF
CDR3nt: TGTGCCAGCAGTTTAATGACGGGTGGACTAGCGGGACTGTACGAGCAGTACTTC

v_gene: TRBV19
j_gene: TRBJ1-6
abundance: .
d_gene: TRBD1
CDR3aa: CASSIPSTGGSPLHF
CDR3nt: TGTGCCAGTAGTATACCCTCGACAGGGGGCTCACCCCTCCACTTT

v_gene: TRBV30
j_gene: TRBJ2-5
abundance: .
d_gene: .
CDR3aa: CAWRSKGETQYF
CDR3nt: TGTGCCTGGAGATCCAAGGGGGAGACCCAGTACTTC

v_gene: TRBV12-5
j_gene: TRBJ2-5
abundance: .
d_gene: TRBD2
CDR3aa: CASGSAGDQQETQYF
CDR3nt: TGTGCTAGTGGTTCCGCGGGGGACCAACAAGAGACCCAGTACTTC

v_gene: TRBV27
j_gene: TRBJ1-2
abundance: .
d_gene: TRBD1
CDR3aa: CASSGDSPYYGYTF
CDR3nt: TGTGCCAGCAGTGGGGACAGCCCTTACTATGGCTACACCTTC

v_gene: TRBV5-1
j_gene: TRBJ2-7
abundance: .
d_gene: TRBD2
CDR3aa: CASSLGAGGIAYEQYF
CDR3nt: TGCGCCAGCAGCTTGGGGGCGGGGGGGATAGCCTACGAGCAGTACTTC

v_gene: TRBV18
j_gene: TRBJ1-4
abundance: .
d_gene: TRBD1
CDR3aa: CASSDRGHDEKLFF
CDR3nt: TGTGCCAGCTCTGACAGGGGGCACGATGAAAAACTGTTTTTT

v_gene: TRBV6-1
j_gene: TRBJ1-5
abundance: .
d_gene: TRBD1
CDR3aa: CASSGRQGFGGNQPQHF
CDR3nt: TGTGCCAGCAGTGGACGACAGGGATTCGGGGGCAATCAGCCCCAGCATTTT

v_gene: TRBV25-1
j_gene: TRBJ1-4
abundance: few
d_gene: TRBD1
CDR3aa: CASSGFQGASEKLFF
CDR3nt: TGTGCCAGCAGTGGCTTCCAGGGGGCGTCTGAAAAACTGTTTTTT

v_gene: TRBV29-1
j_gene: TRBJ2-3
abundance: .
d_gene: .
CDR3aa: CSVGDSSTDTQYF
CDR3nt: TGCAGCGTAGGAGACAGTAGCACAGATACGCAGTATTTT

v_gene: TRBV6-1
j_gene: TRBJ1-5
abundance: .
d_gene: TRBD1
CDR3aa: CASSDAGGSQPQHF
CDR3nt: TGTGCCAGCAGTGACGCAGGGGGCAGTCAGCCCCAGCATTTT

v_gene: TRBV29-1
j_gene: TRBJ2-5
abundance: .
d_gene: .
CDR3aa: CSVGGSDQETQYF
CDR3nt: TGCAGCGTTGGGGGTAGCGACCAAGAGACCCAGTACTTC

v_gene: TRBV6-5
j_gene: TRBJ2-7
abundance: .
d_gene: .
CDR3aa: CASSYSRQPSSYEQYF
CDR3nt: TGTGCCAGCAGTTACTCGAGGCAGCCCAGCTCCTACGAGCAGTACTTC

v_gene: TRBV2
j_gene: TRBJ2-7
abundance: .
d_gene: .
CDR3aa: CASSERQISYEQYF
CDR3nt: TGTGCCAGCAGTGAAAGACAGATAAGCTACGAGCAGTACTTC

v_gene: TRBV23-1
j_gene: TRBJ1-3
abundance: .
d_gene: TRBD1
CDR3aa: CASSRKGADTIYF
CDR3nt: TGCGCCAGCAGTCGAAAGGGGGCAGACACCATATATTTT

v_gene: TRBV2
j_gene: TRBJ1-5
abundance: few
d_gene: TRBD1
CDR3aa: CASRRQGDQPQHF
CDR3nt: TGTGCCAGTCGGAGACAGGGAGATCAGCCCCAGCATTTT

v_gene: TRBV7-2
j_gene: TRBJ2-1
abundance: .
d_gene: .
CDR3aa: CASSLVQGPGYEQFF
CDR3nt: TGTGCCAGCAGCTTAGTACAGGGCCCCGGCTATGAGCAGTTCTTC

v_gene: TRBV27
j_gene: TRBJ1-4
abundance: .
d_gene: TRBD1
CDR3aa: CASSGTGVAEKLFF
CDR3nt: TGTGCCAGCAGTGGGACAGGGGTTGCTGAAAAACTGTTTTTT

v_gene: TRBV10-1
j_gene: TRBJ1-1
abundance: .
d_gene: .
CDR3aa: CASSATGLNTEAFF
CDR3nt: TGCGCCAGCAGTGCGACAGGACTGAACACTGAAGCTTTCTTT

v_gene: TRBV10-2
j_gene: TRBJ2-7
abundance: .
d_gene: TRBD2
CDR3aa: CASFAGDGQYF
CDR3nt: TGCGCCAGCTTTGCGGGAGATGGGCAGTACTTC

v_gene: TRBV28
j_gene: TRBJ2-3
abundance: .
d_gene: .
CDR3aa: CASSLRQAQGTDTQYF
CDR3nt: TGTGCCAGCAGTCTCCGACAGGCCCAAGGCACAGATACGCAGTATTTT